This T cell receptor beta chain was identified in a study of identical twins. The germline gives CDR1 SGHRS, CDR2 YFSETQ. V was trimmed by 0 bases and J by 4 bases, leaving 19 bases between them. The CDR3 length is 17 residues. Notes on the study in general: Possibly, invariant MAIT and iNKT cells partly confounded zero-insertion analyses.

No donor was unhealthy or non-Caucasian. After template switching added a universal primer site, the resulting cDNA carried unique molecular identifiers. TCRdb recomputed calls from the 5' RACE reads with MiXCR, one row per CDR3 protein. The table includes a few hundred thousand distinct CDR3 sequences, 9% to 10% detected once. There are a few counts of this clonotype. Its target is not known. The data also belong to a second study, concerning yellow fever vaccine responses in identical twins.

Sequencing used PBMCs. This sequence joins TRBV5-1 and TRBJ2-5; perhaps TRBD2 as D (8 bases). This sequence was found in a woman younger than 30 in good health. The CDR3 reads CASSLGTTGTRAETQYF. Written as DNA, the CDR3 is TGCGCCAGCAGCTTGGGGACGACAGGGACTAGAGCAGAGACCCAGTACTTC.